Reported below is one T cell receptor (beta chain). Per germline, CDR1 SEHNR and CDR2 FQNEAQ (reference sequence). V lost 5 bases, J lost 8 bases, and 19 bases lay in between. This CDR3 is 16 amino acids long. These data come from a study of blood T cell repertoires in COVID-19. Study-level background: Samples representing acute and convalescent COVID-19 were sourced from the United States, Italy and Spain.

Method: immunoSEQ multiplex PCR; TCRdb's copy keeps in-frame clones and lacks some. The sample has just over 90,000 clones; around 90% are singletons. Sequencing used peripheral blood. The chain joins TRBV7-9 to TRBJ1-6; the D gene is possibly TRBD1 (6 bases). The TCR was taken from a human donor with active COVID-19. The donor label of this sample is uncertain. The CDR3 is CASSPDPGPGDSPLHF. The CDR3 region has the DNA TGTGCCAGCAGCCCAGATCCCGGGCCAGGGGATTCACCCCTCCACTTT.